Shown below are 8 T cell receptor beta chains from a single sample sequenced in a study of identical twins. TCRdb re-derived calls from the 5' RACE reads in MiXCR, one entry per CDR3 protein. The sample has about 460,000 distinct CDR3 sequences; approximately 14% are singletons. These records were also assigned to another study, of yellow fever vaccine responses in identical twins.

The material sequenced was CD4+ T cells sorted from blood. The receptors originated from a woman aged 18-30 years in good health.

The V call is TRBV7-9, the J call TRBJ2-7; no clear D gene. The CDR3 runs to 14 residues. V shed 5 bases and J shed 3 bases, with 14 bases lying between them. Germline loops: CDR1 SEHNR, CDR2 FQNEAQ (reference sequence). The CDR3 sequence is CASSRNAVGYEQYF. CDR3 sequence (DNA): TGTGCCAGCAGCAGAAATGCGGTAGGCTACGAGCAGTACTTC.

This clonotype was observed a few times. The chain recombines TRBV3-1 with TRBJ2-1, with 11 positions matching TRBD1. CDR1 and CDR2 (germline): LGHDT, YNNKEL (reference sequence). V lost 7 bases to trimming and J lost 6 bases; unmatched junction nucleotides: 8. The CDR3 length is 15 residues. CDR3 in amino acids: CASISGQGVGNEQFF. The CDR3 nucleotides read TGTGCCAGCATCTCGGGACAGGGGGTGGGCAATGAGCAGTTCTTC.

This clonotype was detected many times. The CDR3 loop reads CASSESTEAFF. The CDR3 DNA sequence: TGTGCCAGCAGTGAGAGCACTGAAGCTTTCTTT. This rearrangement joins TRBV2 to TRBJ1-1, with D hard to call. Germline assignment: CDR1 SNHLY and CDR2 FYNNEI. V shed 3 bases and J shed 4 bases, with 3 bases lying between them. This CDR3 spans 11 amino acids.

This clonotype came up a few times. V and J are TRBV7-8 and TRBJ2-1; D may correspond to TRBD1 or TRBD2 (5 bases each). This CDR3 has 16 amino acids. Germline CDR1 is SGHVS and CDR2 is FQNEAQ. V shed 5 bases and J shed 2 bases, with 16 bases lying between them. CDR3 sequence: CASSRTGTRTYNEQFF. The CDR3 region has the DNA TGTGCCAGCAGCCGAACCGGGACGAGGACCTACAATGAGCAGTTCTTC. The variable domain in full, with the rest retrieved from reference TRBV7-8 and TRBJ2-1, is GAGVSQSPRYKVAKRGQDVALRCDPISGHVSLFWYQQALGQGPEFLTYFQNEAQLDKSGLPSDRFFAERPEGSVSTLKIQRTQQEDSAVYLCASSRTGTRTYNEQFFGPGTRLTVL.

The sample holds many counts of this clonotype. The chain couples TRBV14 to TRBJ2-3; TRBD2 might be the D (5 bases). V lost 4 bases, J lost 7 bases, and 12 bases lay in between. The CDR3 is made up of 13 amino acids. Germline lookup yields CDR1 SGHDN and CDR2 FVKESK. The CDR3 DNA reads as TGTGCCAGCAGCCCTCAAGGGAGAAATACGCAGTATTTT. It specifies CASSPQGRNTQYF.

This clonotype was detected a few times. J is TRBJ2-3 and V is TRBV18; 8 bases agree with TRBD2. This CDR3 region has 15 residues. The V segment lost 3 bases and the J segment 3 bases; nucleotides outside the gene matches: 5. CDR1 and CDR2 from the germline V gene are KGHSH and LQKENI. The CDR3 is CASSPGLVGTDTQYF. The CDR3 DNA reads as TGTGCCAGCTCACCGGGACTAGTTGGGACAGATACGCAGTATTTT.

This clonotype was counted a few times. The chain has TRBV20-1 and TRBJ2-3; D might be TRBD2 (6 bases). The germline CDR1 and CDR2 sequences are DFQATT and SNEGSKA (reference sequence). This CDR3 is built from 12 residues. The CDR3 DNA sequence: TGCAACCCCGGGGGTCCCTCAGATACGCAGTATTTT. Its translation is CNPGGPSDTQYF.

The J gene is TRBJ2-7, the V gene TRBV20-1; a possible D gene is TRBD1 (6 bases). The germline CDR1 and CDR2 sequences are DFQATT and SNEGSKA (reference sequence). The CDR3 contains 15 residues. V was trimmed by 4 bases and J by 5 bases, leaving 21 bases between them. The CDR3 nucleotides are TGCAGTGCTACAAGGGGGACAATGGCCTCGGACGAGCAGTACTTC. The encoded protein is CSATRGTMASDEQYF.